This TCR beta chain is drawn from a study of OX40 agonist ivuxolimab in advanced cancers. General study points: Partial responders treated at 0.1-3.0 mg/kg exhibited clonal expansion among the lowest measured. In CD8+ T cells, expanded clones were on average more numerous than in CD4+.

Exclusion of a patient followed from autoimmune disease history or systemic immunosuppression. Comment on this clone: Its antigen is still unknown.

The protocol was immunoSEQ multiplex PCR, while the TCRdb copy is restricted to in-frame clones and leaves out a portion. The sample carries roughly 35,000 clones, roughly 79% recorded once. The CDR3 is made up of 14 amino acids. Between the trimmed V and J ends, which lost 1 base and 7 bases, there was a span of 14 bases. The germline V gene encodes CDR1 SGHNT and CDR2 YYREEE (reference sequence). This sequence joins TRBV5-4 and TRBJ1-2; perhaps TRBD1 as D (5 bases). The TCR comes from an adult with an advanced solid tumor such as melanoma, head and neck, liver or kidney cancer. The starting material was CD4+ or CD8+ T cells sorted from blood, obtained in a trial of the OX40 agonist ivuxolimab. CDR3 sequence: CASSLLIGAGGYTF. The CDR3 nucleotides read TGTGCCAGCAGCTTGTTGATAGGGGCGGGTGGCTACACCTTC.